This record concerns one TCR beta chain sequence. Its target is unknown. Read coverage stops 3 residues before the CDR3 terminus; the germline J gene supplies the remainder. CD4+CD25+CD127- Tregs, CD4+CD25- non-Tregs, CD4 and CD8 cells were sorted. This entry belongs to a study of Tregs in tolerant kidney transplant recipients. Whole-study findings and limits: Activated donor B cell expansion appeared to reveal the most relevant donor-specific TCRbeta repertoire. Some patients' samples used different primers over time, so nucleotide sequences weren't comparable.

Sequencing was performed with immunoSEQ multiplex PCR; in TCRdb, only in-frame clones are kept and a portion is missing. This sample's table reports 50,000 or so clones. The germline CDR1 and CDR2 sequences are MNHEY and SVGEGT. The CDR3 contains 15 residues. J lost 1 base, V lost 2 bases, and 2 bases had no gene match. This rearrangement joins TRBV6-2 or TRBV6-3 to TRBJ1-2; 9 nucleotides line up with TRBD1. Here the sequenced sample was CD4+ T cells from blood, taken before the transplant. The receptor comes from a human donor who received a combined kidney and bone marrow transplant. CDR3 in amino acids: CASSYPGQGNYGYTF. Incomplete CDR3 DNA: TGTGCCAGCAGTTACCCGGGACAGGGTAACTATGGC.